This record covers a single T cell receptor beta chain. This sample is part of a study of control samples from healthy donors and cancer patients. Some clones are missing from TCRdb's copy, which holds only in-frame ones; the method was immunoSEQ multiplex PCR. The sample shows about 47,000 clones, 80% of them seen only once. The length of the CDR3 is 15 residues. V lost 3 bases to trimming and J lost 3 bases, with 14 bases between them. Germline V gene data show CDR1 as MGHRA and CDR2 as YSYEKL. Sample: blood. This sequence originates from a man between 65 and 85 years old in good health. The chain is built from TRBV4-1 and TRBJ1-2, with a tentative D call TRBD1 (5 bases). The CDR3 nucleotides read TGCGCCAGCAGCCAGAAGTGGGGGGTGGACTATGGCTACACCTTC. Translated: CASSQKWGVDYGYTF.